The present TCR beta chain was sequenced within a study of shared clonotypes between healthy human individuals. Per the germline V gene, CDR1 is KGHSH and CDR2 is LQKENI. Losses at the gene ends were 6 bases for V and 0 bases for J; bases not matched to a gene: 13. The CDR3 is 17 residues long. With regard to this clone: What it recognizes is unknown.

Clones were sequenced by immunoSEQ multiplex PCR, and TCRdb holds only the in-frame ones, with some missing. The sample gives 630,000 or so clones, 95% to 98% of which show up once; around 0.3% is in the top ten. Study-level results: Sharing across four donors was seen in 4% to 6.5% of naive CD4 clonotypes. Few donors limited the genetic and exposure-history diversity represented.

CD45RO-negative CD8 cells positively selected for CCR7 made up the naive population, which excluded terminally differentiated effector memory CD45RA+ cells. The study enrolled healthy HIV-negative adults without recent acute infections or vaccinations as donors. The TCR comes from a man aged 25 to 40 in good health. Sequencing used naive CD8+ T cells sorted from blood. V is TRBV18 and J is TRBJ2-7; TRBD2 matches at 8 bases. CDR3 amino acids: CASSVLAAQSSSYEQYF. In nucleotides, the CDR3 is TGTGCCAGCTCGGTACTAGCGGCCCAGTCCAGCTCCTACGAGCAGTACTTC.